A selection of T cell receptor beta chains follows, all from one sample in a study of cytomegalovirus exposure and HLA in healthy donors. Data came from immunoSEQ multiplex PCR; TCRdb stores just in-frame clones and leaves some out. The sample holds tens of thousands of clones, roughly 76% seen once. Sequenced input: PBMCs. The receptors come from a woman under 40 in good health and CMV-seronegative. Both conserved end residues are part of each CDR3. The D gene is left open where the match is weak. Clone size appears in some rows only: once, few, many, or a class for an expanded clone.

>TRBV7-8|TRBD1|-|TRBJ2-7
CASSLVRDRANEQYF
TGTGCCAGCAGCTTAGTCCGGGACAGGGCAAACGAGCAGTACTTC
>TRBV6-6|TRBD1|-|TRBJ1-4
CASRHRTGGSEKLFF
TGTGCCAGCAGGCATCGGACAGGGGGGAGTGAAAAACTGTTTTTT
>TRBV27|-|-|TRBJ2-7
CASSLVGGTSYEQYF
TGTGCCAGCAGTTTAGTGGGTGGGACTTCCTACGAGCAGTACTTC
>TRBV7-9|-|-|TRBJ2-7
CASSLGGRAYEQYF
TGTGCCAGCAGCTTAGGAGGCAGGGCCTACGAGCAGTACTTC
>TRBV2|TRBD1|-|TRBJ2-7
CASRETGPTYEQYF
TGTGCCAGCAGGGAGACAGGGCCAACCTACGAGCAGTACTTC
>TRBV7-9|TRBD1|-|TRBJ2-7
CASESTGSYEQYF
TGTGCCAGCGAATCGACAGGGTCCTACGAGCAGTACTTC
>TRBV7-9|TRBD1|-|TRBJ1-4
CASSTGTGGLLTNEKLFF
TGTGCCAGCAGCACCGGGACAGGGGGCCTTTTAACTAATGAAAAACTGTTTTTT
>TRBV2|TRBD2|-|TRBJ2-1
CASRRLADAYNEQFF
TGTGCCAGCAGACGACTAGCGGACGCCTACAATGAGCAGTTCTTC
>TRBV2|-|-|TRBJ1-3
CASSVERAPREAHSGNTIYF
TGTGCCAGCAGTGTTGAAAGGGCACCAAGGGAGGCCCACTCTGGAAACACCATATATTTT
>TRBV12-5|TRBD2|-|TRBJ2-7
CASGRKKGSGRACEQYF
TGTGCTAGTGGTCGAAAAAAAGGTAGCGGGAGGGCGTGCGAGCAGTACTTC
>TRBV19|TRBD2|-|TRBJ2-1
CASSHLTSGSYNEQFF
TGTGCCAGTAGCCATCTGACTAGCGGGAGTTACAATGAGCAGTTCTTC
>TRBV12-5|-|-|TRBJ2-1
CASAGDTDEQFF
TGTGCTAGTGCCGGGGACACCGATGAGCAGTTCTTC
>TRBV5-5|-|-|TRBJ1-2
CASEKGRVEDYGYTF
TGTGCCAGCGAAAAGGGCAGGGTAGAAGACTATGGCTACACCTTC
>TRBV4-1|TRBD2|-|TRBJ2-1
CASSHRDYRSYNEQFF
TGCGCCAGCAGCCACCGGGACTACCGCTCCTACAATGAGCAGTTCTTC
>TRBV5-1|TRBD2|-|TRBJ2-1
CASSLRSSGSSSYEQFF
TGCGCCAGCAGCTTGCGGTCTAGCGGGAGTTCCTCCTATGAGCAGTTCTTC
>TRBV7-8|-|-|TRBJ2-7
CASSLAGGAGIVYEQYF
TGTGCCAGCAGCTTAGCGGGGGGGGCAGGGATCGTCTACGAGCAGTACTTC
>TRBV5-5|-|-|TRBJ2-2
CASSLISAITNTGELFF
TGTGCCAGCAGCTTGATAAGCGCTATTACGAACACCGGGGAGCTGTTTTTT
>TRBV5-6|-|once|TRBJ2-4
CASSLGPLGDIQYF
TGTGCCAGCAGCTTGGGCCCGCTGGGAGACATTCAGTACTTC
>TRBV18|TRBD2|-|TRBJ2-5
CASSPRGRADVETQYF
TGTGCCAGCTCACCAAGAGGGAGGGCCGATGTGGAGACCCAGTACTTC
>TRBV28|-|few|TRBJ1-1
CASSPGQLEAFF
TGTGCCAGCAGTCCAGGACAGCTTGAAGCTTTCTTT
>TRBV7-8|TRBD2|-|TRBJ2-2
CASSPRTSGNTGELFF
TGTGCCAGCAGCCCACGGACTAGCGGGAACACCGGGGAGCTGTTTTTT
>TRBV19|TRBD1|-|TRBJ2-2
CASTGTGGLGELFF
TGTGCCAGTACGGGGACAGGGGGCCTCGGGGAGCTGTTTTTT
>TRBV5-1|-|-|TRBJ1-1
CASRLDRNTEAFF
TGCGCCAGCAGACTCGACAGGAACACTGAAGCTTTCTTT
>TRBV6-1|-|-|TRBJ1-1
CASTLRKGFSTEAFF
TGTGCCAGCACCCTGAGAAAGGGGTTCAGCACTGAAGCTTTCTTT
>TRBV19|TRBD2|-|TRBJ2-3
CASSIDGTSGRAVDTQYF
TGTGCCAGTAGTATCGATGGTACTAGCGGGAGGGCCGTAGATACGCAGTATTTT
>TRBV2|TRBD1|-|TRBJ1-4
CASSRGQGYATNEKLFF
TGTGCCAGCAGTCGGGGACAGGGCTATGCAACTAATGAAAAACTGTTTTTT
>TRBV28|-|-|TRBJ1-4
CASSLSGQLEKPFF
TGTGCCAGCAGTTTGTCCGGACAGCTTGAAAAACCGTTTTTT